The 8 T cell receptor beta chains in this list originate from one sample, sequenced in a study of CD8 T cells in Susac syndrome. With random hexamers, roughly 0.45 to 1 ug RNA was reverse transcribed. TCRdb independently ran MiXCR on the immunoSEQ multiplex PCR reads; one entry per CDR3 protein. Altogether a few hundred thousand distinct CDR3 sequences are present, over 75% being singletons, with the ten largest covering roughly 0.21%. Sequencing used CD8+ T cells from PBMCs. These receptors all come from a human donor with multiple sclerosis.

The rearrangement joins TRBV23-1 to TRBJ2-5; TRBD1 might be the D (5 bases). TRBV23-1 is given ORF status, its function remaining uncertain. The CDR3 runs 13 residues. The V and J ends lost 9 bases and 5 bases respectively, with 16 bases between them. This CDR3 is CAREGKDKETQYF. DNA for the CDR3: TGCGCCAGGGAAGGGAAGGACAAGGAGACCCAGTACTTC.

With regard to this clonotype: The conserved phenylalanine or tryptophan normally closing the CDR3 is absent here, so this likely arose from a read error. The DNA is omitted, as the CDR3 cannot be located on it reliably, and the CDR3 follows TCRdb's listing. The gene calls are TRBV29-1 and TRBJ1-2; TRBD1 is the table's D call, not checked against the DNA. CDR1 is SQVTM, CDR2 ANQGSEA, per germline. A total of 12 residues make up the CDR3, ends included. CDR3: CSVVRDRLGLHL.

The rearrangement uses TRBV20-1 and TRBJ2-7, with D possibly being TRBD2 (6 bases). In germline, CDR1 is DFQATT, CDR2 SNEGSKA (reference sequence). V was pared by 1 base and J by 3 bases, with 10 bases between. The CDR3 runs to 13 residues. The CDR3 DNA is TGCAGTGCTAGAGTCCCGCGGGACTACGAGCAGTACTTC. The encoded protein is CSARVPRDYEQYF.

The J gene is TRBJ2-3, the V gene TRBV28, with 12 nucleotides matching TRBD2. CDR1 is MDHEN, CDR2 SYDVKM, per germline. Trimming at V came to 7 bases and at J to 1 base, leaving 6 bases not matched to a gene. This CDR3 region has 16 residues. The CDR3 DNA follows: TGTGCCAGCAAAATGGGGACTAGCGGGCGCACAGATACGCAGTATTTT. Encoded protein: CASKMGTSGRTDTQYF.

CDR3 in DNA: TGTGCCAGCCTCGAGGGAAACACCGGGGAGCTGTTTTTT. It is translated as CASLEGNTGELFF. The chain carries TRBV13 and TRBJ2-2; a weak D match, TRBD2 (5 bases). This CDR3 region has 13 residues. Per the germline V gene, CDR1 is PRHDT and CDR2 is FYEKMQ (reference sequence). The germline V and J ends were trimmed by 8 bases and 2 bases, with 9 bases remaining between them.

CDR3 loop: CATSDLTPGQPYSNQPQHF. The CDR3 DNA reads TGTGCCACCAGTGATTTGACTCCCGGACAGCCCTATAGCAATCAGCCCCAGCATTTT. The chain uses TRBV24-1 and TRBJ1-5; a weak D match, TRBD1 (6 bases). The ends were cut back, 0 bases at V and 0 bases at J, with 17 bases in the middle. This CDR3 is built from 19 residues. Germline V gene data show CDR1 as KGHDR and CDR2 as SFDVKD.

The chain carries TRBV28 and TRBJ2-7, with D perhaps matching TRBD1 (6 bases). CDR1 is MDHEN, CDR2 SYDVKM, per germline. The CDR3 sequence is 14 residues long. The V end was cut by 4 bases, the J end by 2 bases, with 12 bases between. CDR3 in DNA: TGTGCCAGCAGTTATACGGACAGAGCCTACGAGCAGTACTTC. Protein sequence: CASSYTDRAYEQYF. Looking up the rest from reference TRBV28 and TRBJ2-7 gives the full variable domain: DVKVTQSSRYLVKRTGEKVFLECVQDMDHENMFWYRQDPGLGLRLIYFSYDVKMKEKGDIPEGYSVSREKKERFSLILESASTNQTSMYLCASSYTDRAYEQYFGPGTRLTVT.

The chain links TRBV2 to TRBJ2-5; weak D call: TRBD1 (6 bases). Per the germline V gene, CDR1 is SNHLY and CDR2 is FYNNEI. The CDR3 loop spans 16 amino acids. V lost 7 bases and J lost 5, with 23 bases in between. CDR3 nucleotides: TGTGCCAGCAAGGTGGGAACAGGGCTGACTCTTGAGACCCAGTACTTC. Encoded protein: CASKVGTGLTLETQYF.